This T cell receptor (beta chain) derives from a study of T cell responses to AZD1222 COVID-19 vaccine. Study results and caveats: Females outnumbered males among donors, who were mostly white British; clonal diversity was possibly underestimated. Repertoire sampling occurred only after the peak T cell response.

With regard to this clone: Its cognate antigen is unknown.

This table comes from immunoSEQ multiplex PCR, and its TCRdb copy is limited to in-frame clones, with some not included. The data contain more than 150,000 clones, 85% to 95% of them singletons. CDR1 is LNHDA and CDR2 is SQIVND in the germline V gene (reference sequence). The CDR3 spans 15 residues. Losses at the gene ends were 6 bases for V and 5 bases for J; bases not matched to a gene: 8. The chain is built from TRBV19 and TRBJ2-3, with 10 positions matching TRBD2. This clonotype was obtained from an adult in good health. This material consisted of peripheral blood, taken on day 0 of AZD1222 vaccination. CDR3 protein: CASRLAGGGGDTQYF. In DNA, the CDR3 is TGTGCCAGTAGGTTAGCGGGGGGCGGGGGAGATACGCAGTATTTT.